This T cell receptor (beta chain) was identified during a study of vaccination and CD4 T cells after COVID-19 (dated by TCRdb to 2021 to 2024). For context, the study as a whole: Six males and four females were included in the convalescent cohort, with two Hispanic individuals, seven Caucasians, two Asians and one multiracial person represented. Two doses of either the Pfizer-BioNTech BNT162b2 vaccine (n=8) or the Moderna mRNA-1273 vaccine (n=2) were administered to participants. Post-COVID blood samples were collected from convalescent patients a median of approximately 100 days after diagnosis, with a range of roughly 30 to 161 days. Post-vaccine blood samples were obtained a median of around 74 days after the second vaccine dose, with a range of about 13 to 241 days. Overlapping spike peptide pools from SARS-CoV-2 and from the common cold coronaviruses HCoV-NL63, HCoV-OC43 and HCoV-229E were used as culture stimuli. As controls, cultures received a CEFX viral epitope pool (the positive control), an HIV-1 Nef peptide pool (the negative control), or no peptide at all. In around 9 COVID-19 convalescent patients and a few infection-naive healthy vaccine recipients, researchers compared the spike-specific CD4+ TCR repertoire from before mRNA vaccination with the repertoire from after. In an earlier paper using these donors, memory CD4+ T cell crossreactivity between SARS-CoV-2 and common cold coronavirus spike proteins was assessed at the TCR clonotype level.

Regarding this clonotype: No cognate antigen has been identified for it. No base-level quality is on record; no much larger clone is a single base apart.

Library preparation used PCR. At the Johns Hopkins FTIC core, DNA from the cultured CD4+ T cells underwent TCR sequencing with the Oncomine TCR Beta short-read assay. The QIAamp micro DNA kit was used to extract genomic DNA from the cultured CD4+ T cells. Oncomine TCR Beta libraries made from cultured CD4+ T cells were pooled using unique dual indexes and sequenced on an Illumina iSeq 100. The authors' analysis ran thus. Non-productive sequences were removed, and CDR3s not starting with C, not ending with F or W, or shorter than 7 amino acids were discarded. The MANAFEST web application identified antigen-specific clonotypes by comparing peptide-stimulated wells against reference wells and other culture wells. An FDR below 0.05, an odds ratio above 5, and a productive frequency above 0.1% in at least two of three replicate wells were required for clones to be considered positive. Clonotypes that were significantly expanded in both SARS-CoV-2 spike wells and at least one common cold coronavirus spike condition were defined as cross-reactive. Similarity between CDR3 sequences was evaluated in R version 3.6.1 using Levenshtein distances (stringdist) and unrooted phylogenetic trees (ape). Clones were called with MiXCR by TCRdb after fastp trimmed the public reads at Q25, and only in-frame beta chains were retained. All rows with the same CDR3 protein become a single entry with the most common DNA and genes. These V and J calls originate from TCRdb's pipeline instead of the authors' own analysis. Here the sample has 5,500 to 6,500 distinct CDR3 sequences; just under 50% occur a single time. The ten largest make up approximately 60% of the sample.

The sample's treatment or condition, from its label and the paper: approximately nine-day PBMC culture with coronavirus spike peptide pools or control peptides (ViraFEST assay). CD4+ T cells from unexposed donors were collected before the COVID-19 pandemic (2011-2018). The ViraFEST assay was used in the study, in which antigen-specific T cells were expanded with peptide pools and expanded clonotypes were subsequently identified by TCR sequencing. About 2 million PBMCs per well were cultured in IMDM with roughly 5% human AB serum and roughly 9.3 IU/ml IL-2, plus 10 ug/ml peptide pools. Half of the culture medium was replaced with fresh IL-2-containing medium on days 3 and 7. After roughly nine days of culture, CD4+ T cells were isolated by negative selection using the EasySep CD4+ T cell isolation kit. As cell numbers permitted, CD4+ T cells from unexposed donors were tested for reactivity to SARS-CoV-2 S and N and to four common cold coronavirus spike pools. PBMCs were separated from whole blood using Ficoll-Paque Plus gradient centrifugation and then either used fresh or cryopreserved at -140C. Culture conditions were generally each tested in triplicate wells. Leukapheresis product for the unexposed donors was bought commercially.

What the work shows at the level of the full study, not this receptor alone: The median number of SARS-CoV-2-reactive clonotypes rose from around 21 after infection to a few dozen after vaccination, but the change was not significant. The study included relatively few convalescent patients and did not analyze early timepoints after natural infection. Among the post-vaccine SARS-CoV-2-reactive clones in convalescent patients, a median approximately 90% showed up only after vaccination, which suggests vaccine-specific priming. In convalescent patients, nearly all vaccine-specific clones (304 of 307) were found to be mono-reactive for SARS-CoV-2 spike rather than cross-reactive with common cold coronaviruses.

Sequencing input: CD4+ T cells from blood, cultured in vitro. This clonotype originated in a human donor in good health.

The encoded CDR3 is CASRGVKTQYF. Read as DNA, the sequence is TGTGCCAGCAGGGGAGTGAAGACCCAGTACTTC. The chain links TRBV12-3 or TRBV12-4 with TRBJ2-5, and perhaps TRBD2 as D gene, on 5 matching bases. A distance of 8 bases separates the germline ends of V and J, which lose 6 bases and 6 bases respectively. Measured from the cysteine to the phenylalanine, the CDR3 is 11 residues long. Kept here is only the CDR3 DNA, which spans 33 bases and is read in frame from base 1.